This T cell receptor beta chain was identified in a study of cytomegalovirus exposure and HLA in healthy donors. Across the study: In an earlier analysis, approximately 120 million unique TCR beta sequences were found from 150 million to 200 million T cells. Tens of millions of unique TCRs, all from HLA-typed donors, were included in an early release of the data. Broader study findings: In a later analysis, productive TCRs from donors in an Asian-associated ancestry cluster reportedly carried fewer N-insertions than the cohort mean.

This clone was detected only a few times. The target antigen is unknown. In the PCR, 60 Vbeta and 13 Jbeta primers were used. Produced via immunoSEQ multiplex PCR; TCRdb's table is partial and in-frame only. The sample lists approximately 88,000 clones; approximately 76% were seen once. The length of the CDR3 is 12 residues. Germline V gives CDR1 MNHEY, CDR2 SVGAGI. Deletions cut 10 bases from V and 7 bases from J, with 14 bases between. This sequence was found in a man between 25 and 39 years old in good health and CMV-seropositive. Sequenced material: PBMCs. The rearrangement joins TRBV6-5 to TRBJ2-4; the D is unclear. In nucleotides, the CDR3 is TGTGCCACCCTAGACCAGCTGAACATTCAGTACTTC. This translates into CATLDQLNIQYF.